The 20 T cell receptor beta chains presented below share a single source sample, sequenced in a study of molecular identifiers for immune sequencing clone quantification. One entry per CDR3 protein, called by TCRdb with MiXCR from the PCR reads. The data contain approximately 40,000 distinct CDR3 sequences, around 20% of them singletons. Sequencing was done on a sample of naive CD8+ T cells from blood, with Jurkat cell RNA spiked in. Subset described: FACS-sorted CD8+CD4-CCR7+CD45RA+ naive T cells. The source of these receptors is a human donor in good health. Some libraries in this study had Jurkat cell RNA spiked in.

This clonotype was detected only once. A single base separates this from a much larger clone, so it may be a read error. The chain joins TRBV28 to TRBJ2-7; TRBD1 aligns across 7 bases. The CDR3 spans 12 residues. Looked up from germline, CDR1 is MDHEN and CDR2 is SYDVKM. CDR3 DNA: TGTGCCAGCTGGGGACAGCACTACGGGCAGTACTTC. Protein product: CASWGQHYGQYF. Combining the CDR3 with reference TRBV28 and TRBJ2-7 gives the whole variable domain DVKVTQSSRYLVKRTGEKVFLECVQDMDHENMFWYRQDPGLGLRLIYFSYDVKMKEKGDIPEGYSVSREKKERFSLILESASTNQTSMYLCASWGQHYGQYFGPGTRLTVT.

This clonotype was seen many times. V gene TRBV20-1 combines with J gene TRBJ2-1; 7 bases fit TRBD2. This CDR3 comprises 19 residues. The junction had 17 bases not matched to a gene; V was cut back by 1 base and J by 2 bases. The germline V gene has CDR1 DFQATT and CDR2 SNEGSKA (reference sequence). CDR3 in DNA: TGCAGTGCTAGAGTTCCCCACTCACTTAGCGGGTATGCCTACAATGAGCAGTTCTTC. Encoded protein: CSARVPHSLSGYAYNEQFF.

In this sample, this clonotype turned up many times. This rearrangement joins TRBV4-1 to TRBJ2-7; TRBD2 matches at 9 bases. The CDR3 contains 16 residues. Germline trimming cut 3 bases from V and 0 bases from J; bases unmatched to any gene: 6. CDR1 and CDR2 from the germline V gene are MGHRA and YSYEKL. DNA of the CDR3: TGCGCCAGCAGCCATGACTTAGCGGGGGCCTCCTACGAGCAGTACTTC. It codes for CASSHDLAGASYEQYF.

This clonotype has ten or more counts. J is TRBJ1-2 and V is TRBV7-2; D remains ambiguous. V gave up 8 bases and J gave up 4 bases, with 5 bases separating them. The CDR3 runs 10 residues. Germline CDR1 reads SGHTA; CDR2 reads FQGNSA. The CDR3 is CASSGYGYTF. In DNA form, the CDR3 reads TGTGCCAGCTCTGGCTATGGCTACACCTTC.

This clonotype was observed at least ten times. The rearrangement uses TRBV24-1 and TRBJ2-5; tentative D call: TRBD1 (6 bases). CDR3 length: 19 amino acids. Germline assignment: CDR1 KGHDR and CDR2 SFDVKD. Deletions cut 5 bases from V and 0 bases from J, with 24 bases between. The CDR3 region is CATSGASGDTPRYQETQYF. The CDR3 DNA reads TGTGCCACCAGTGGGGCATCCGGGGACACACCTCGGTACCAAGAGACCCAGTACTTC.

The chain combines TRBV5-6 with TRBJ2-7; no clear D. V was cut by 4 bases and J by 1 base, with 3 bases left in between. The CDR3 extends over 11 amino acids. CDR1 and CDR2 from the germline V gene are SGHDT and YYEEEE. This chain's CDR3 is CASSASYEQYF. For the CDR3, the DNA is TGTGCCAGCAGCGCGTCCTACGAGCAGTACTTC.

At least ten counts were recorded for this clonotype. This chain links TRBV2 with TRBJ2-7, with D possibly TRBD2 on 6 matching bases. Germline assignment: CDR1 SNHLY and CDR2 FYNNEI. The CDR3 runs to 15 residues. V was pared by 4 bases and J by 0 bases, with 13 bases between. For the CDR3, the DNA is TGTGCCAGCAGTGCCGGGACTGGGGACTCCTACGAGCAGTACTTC. Translated, it gives CASSAGTGDSYEQYF.

This chain connects TRBV19 to TRBJ2-2; D is unclear. V lost 5 bases and J 4 bases, leaving 14 bases between the germline ends. This CDR3 region has 15 residues. Germline assignment: CDR1 LNHDA and CDR2 SQIVND (reference sequence). The CDR3 DNA follows: TGTGCCAGTAGTTGGTTGGCAGTTCGCACCGGGGAGCTGTTTTTT. Its protein is CASSWLAVRTGELFF. The complete variable domain, with remaining parts taken from reference TRBV19 and TRBJ2-2, reads DGGITQSPKYLFRKEGQNVTLSCEQNLNHDAMYWYRQDPGQGLRLIYYSQIVNDFQKGDIAEGYSVSREKKESFPLTVTSAQKNPTAFYLCASSWLAVRTGELFFGEGSRLTVL.

The chain employs TRBV6-1 and TRBJ2-3; D is uncertain. The length of the CDR3 is 17 residues. Trimming removed 2 bases from V and 4 bases from J, with 19 bases in between. Germline V gives CDR1 MNHNS, CDR2 SASEGT. The CDR3 nucleotides are TGTGCCAGCAGTGAACCCTTAGTGGTGACTGGGGCAGATACGCAGTATTTT. It translates to CASSEPLVVTGADTQYF.

This clonotype occurred many times. V is TRBV2 and J is TRBJ2-3, with a possible D match to TRBD2 (6 bases). The CDR3 covers 13 residues. Trimming left V 5 bases short and J 15 bases short, with 21 bases between. Germline V gene data show CDR1 as SNHLY and CDR2 as FYNNEI. The CDR3: CASSTPLAEPFYF. DNA of the CDR3: TGTGCCAGCAGTACCCCCTTAGCGGAGCCTTTTTATTTT.

This clonotype has a count of ten or more. V usage is TRBV20-1 and J usage is TRBJ1-2; TRBD1 aligns across 9 bases. V trimming: 3 bases; J trimming: 7 bases; junction bases outside the gene matches: 3. This CDR3 region has 12 residues. Germline CDR1 reads DFQATT; CDR2 reads SNEGSKA (reference sequence). CDR3 DNA: TGCAGTGCTAGGACAGGGGGAGCTGGCTACACCTTC. Translating gives CSARTGGAGYTF.

The chain employs TRBV23-1 and TRBJ2-7, with D perhaps given as TRBD1 or TRBD2 (6 bases each). TRBV23-1 is treated as an ORF (open reading frame) with a function not yet certain. V was cut by 8 bases and J by 0 bases, with 14 bases left in between. This CDR3 has 14 residues. CDR3 nucleotides: TGCGCCAGCCCGCCCGGGGGCAGCTCCTACGAGCAGTACTTC. Amino acid sequence: CASPPGGSSYEQYF.

The chain recombines TRBV11-2 with TRBJ2-1, with 9 bases lining up with TRBD2. In germline, CDR1 is SGHAT, CDR2 FQNNGV. Trimming at V came to 2 bases and at J to 4 bases, leaving 6 bases not matched to a gene. CDR3 length equals 16 residues. The CDR3 sequence: CASSLSGTSQYNEQFF. CDR3 DNA sequence: TGTGCCAGCAGCTTATCCGGGACTAGCCAATACAATGAGCAGTTCTTC. The whole variable domain, remainder taken from reference TRBV11-2 and TRBJ2-1, is EAGVAQSPRYKIIEKRQSVAFWCNPISGHATLYWYQQILGQGPKLLIQFQNNGVVDDSQLPKDRFSAERLKGVDSTLKIQPAKLEDSAVYLCASSLSGTSQYNEQFFGPGTRLTVL.

Regarding this clonotype: This clone may be a read error of a much larger clone one base away. The V gene is TRBV7-9, the J gene TRBJ2-7; perhaps D is TRBD1 or TRBD2 (7 bases each). Germline V gives CDR1 SEHNR, CDR2 FQNEAQ (reference sequence). This CDR3 contains 17 residues. The ends were cut back, 4 bases at V and 5 bases at J, with 24 bases in the middle. CDR3 residues: CASSWSGGGQKGDEQYF. In nucleotides, the CDR3 is TGTGCCAGCAGCTGGTCTGGGGGGGGACAGAAAGGGGACGAGCAGTACTTC.

DNA of the CDR3: TGTGCCATCTCCTGGCCTTTTGATACGCAGTATTTT. Translating it yields CAISWPFDTQYF. J is TRBJ2-3 and V is TRBV2, with D unclear. The CDR3 runs 12 residues. Germline CDR1 and CDR2: SNHLY and FYNNEI. Trimming shortened V by 10 bases and J by 6 bases, and 14 bases separated the two germline ends.

At least ten counts were recorded for this clonotype. The gene calls are TRBV7-9 and TRBJ2-2; no reliable D call. The CDR3 contains 13 residues. The V and J ends lost 4 bases and 3 bases respectively, with 6 bases between them. The germline CDR1 and CDR2 sequences are SEHNR and FQNEAQ (reference sequence). CDR3 in DNA: TGTGCCAGCAGCTCCGCTTACACCGGGGAGCTGTTTTTT. This translates into CASSSAYTGELFF.

This clonotype showed up many times. This chain uses TRBV7-8 with TRBJ2-7; the D is unclear. The germline CDR1 and CDR2 sequences are SGHVS and FQNEAQ. CDR3 size: 13 residues. Deletions cut 3 bases from V and 4 bases from J, with 10 bases between. CDR3 region: CASSLELKYEQYF. The CDR3 DNA reads TGTGCCAGCAGCTTGGAGTTAAAATACGAGCAGTACTTC.

This clonotype occurred a few times. This rearrangement joins TRBV9 to TRBJ2-1; no clear D gene. There are 12 residues in the CDR3. Trimming left V 0 bases short and J 10 bases short, with 8 bases between. The germline gives CDR1 SGDLS, CDR2 YYNGEE. The CDR3 DNA reads as TGTGCCAGCAGCGTAGGCGTCAGCGAGCAGTTCTTC. Protein product: CASSVGVSEQFF.

This chain joins TRBV28 and TRBJ2-7; D ambiguous. Trimming took 3 bases from V and 3 from J, leaving 9 bases between them. The CDR3 has 13 residues. Germline assignment: CDR1 MDHEN and CDR2 SYDVKM. Here the CDR3 reads CASSFTLNYEQYF. The CDR3 DNA is TGTGCCAGCAGTTTTACCCTTAACTACGAGCAGTACTTC.

Regarding this clonotype: Being one base from a much bigger clone, this may be a read error. V and J are TRBV29-1 and TRBJ2-6; D possibly uses TRBD1 or TRBD2 (5 bases each). V dropped 4 bases and J dropped 4 bases, with 11 bases sitting between them. CDR3 length: 14 residues. Germline-derived CDR1 and CDR2 are SQVTM and ANQGSEA. This chain's CDR3 is CSVVTGAGANVLTF. CDR3 nucleotides: TGCAGCGTTGTAACCGGGGCCGGGGCCAACGTCCTGACTTTC.